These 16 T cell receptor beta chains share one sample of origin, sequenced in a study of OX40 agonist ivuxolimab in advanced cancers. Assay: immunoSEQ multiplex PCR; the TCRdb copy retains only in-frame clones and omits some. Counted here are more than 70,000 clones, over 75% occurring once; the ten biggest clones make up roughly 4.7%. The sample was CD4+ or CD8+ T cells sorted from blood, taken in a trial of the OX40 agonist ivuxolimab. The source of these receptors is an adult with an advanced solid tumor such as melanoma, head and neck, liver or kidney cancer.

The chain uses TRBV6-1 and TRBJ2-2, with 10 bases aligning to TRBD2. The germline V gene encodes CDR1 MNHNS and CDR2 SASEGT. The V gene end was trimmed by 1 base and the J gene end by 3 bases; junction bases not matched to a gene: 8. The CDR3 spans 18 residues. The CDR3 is CASSEGNSGGYHTGELFF. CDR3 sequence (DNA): TGTGCCAGCAGTGAAGGGAATAGCGGGGGGTACCACACCGGGGAGCTGTTTTTT.

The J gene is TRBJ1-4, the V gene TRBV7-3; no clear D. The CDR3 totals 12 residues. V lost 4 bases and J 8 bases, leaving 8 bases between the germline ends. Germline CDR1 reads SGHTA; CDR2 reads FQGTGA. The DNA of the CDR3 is TGTGCCAGCAGCTACGGTAACGAAAAACTGTTTTTT. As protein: CASSYGNEKLFF.

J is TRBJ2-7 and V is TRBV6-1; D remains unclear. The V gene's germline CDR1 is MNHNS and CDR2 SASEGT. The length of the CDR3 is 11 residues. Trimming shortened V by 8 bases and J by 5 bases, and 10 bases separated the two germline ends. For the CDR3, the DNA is TGTGCCAGCCTTCGCCAGGACGAGCAGTACTTC. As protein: CASLRQDEQYF.

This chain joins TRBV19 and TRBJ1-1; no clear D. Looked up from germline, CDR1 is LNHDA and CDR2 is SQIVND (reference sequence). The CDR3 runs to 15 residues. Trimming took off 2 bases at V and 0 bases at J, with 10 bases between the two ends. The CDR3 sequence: CASSITWQLNTEAFF. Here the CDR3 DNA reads TGTGCCAGTAGTATAACGTGGCAGTTGAACACTGAAGCTTTCTTT.

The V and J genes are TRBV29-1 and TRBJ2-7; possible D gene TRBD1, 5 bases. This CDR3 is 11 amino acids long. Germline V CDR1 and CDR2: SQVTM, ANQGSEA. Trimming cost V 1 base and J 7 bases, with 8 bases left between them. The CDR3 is CSVEAGPEQYF. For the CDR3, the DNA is TGCAGCGTTGAAGCAGGGCCGGAGCAGTACTTC.

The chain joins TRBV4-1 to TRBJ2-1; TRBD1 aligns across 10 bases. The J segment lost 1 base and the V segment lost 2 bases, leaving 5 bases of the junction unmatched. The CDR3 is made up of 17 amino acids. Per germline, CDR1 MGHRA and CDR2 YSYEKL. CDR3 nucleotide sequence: TGCGCCAGCAGCCAAAAAAGGGACAGGGGATCCTACAATGAGCAGTTCTTC. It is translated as CASSQKRDRGSYNEQFF.

Written as DNA, the CDR3 is TGTGCCAGCAGTGACTCGGCTAGCGGGGGGGCCGATGAGCAGTTCTTC. Encoded protein: CASSDSASGGADEQFF. This sequence joins TRBV6-4 and TRBJ2-1; 12 bases line up with TRBD2. V trimming: 0 bases; J trimming: 8 bases; junction bases outside the gene matches: 5. Per the germline V gene, CDR1 is MRHNA and CDR2 is SNTAGT. The CDR3 has 16 amino acids.

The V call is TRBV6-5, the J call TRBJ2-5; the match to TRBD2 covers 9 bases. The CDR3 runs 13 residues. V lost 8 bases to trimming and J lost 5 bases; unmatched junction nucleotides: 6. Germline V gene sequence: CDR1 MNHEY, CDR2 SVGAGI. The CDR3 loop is CASLAGSRETQYF. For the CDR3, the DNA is TGTGCCAGCCTAGCGGGATCGCGGGAGACCCAGTACTTC.

In DNA form, the CDR3 reads TGTGCCAGCAGCCTACCCAGGGACGTCTATGGCTACACCTTC. Translating gives CASSLPRDVYGYTF. This sequence joins TRBV4-2 and TRBJ1-2; possibly TRBD1 for D (5 bases). CDR3 size: 14 residues. Trimming took off 4 bases at V and 4 bases at J, with 13 bases between the two ends. Germline V gene lookup returns CDR1 LGHNA and CDR2 YNFKEQ.

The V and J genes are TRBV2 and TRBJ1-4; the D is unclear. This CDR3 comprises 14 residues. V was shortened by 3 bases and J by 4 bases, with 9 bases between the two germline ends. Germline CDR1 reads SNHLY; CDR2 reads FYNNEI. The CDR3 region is CASSDTWSNEKLFF. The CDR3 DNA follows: TGTGCCAGCAGTGATACTTGGAGTAATGAAAAACTGTTTTTT.

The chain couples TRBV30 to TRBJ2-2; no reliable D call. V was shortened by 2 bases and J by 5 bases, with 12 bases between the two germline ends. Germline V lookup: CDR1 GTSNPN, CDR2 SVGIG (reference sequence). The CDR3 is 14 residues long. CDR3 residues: CAWSLPRRTGELFF. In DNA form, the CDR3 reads TGTGCCTGGAGTTTGCCTAGACGGACCGGGGAGCTGTTTTTT. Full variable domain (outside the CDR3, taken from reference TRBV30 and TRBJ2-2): SQTIHQWPATLVQPVGSPLSLECTVEGTSNPNLYWYRQAAGRGLQLLFYSVGIGQISSEVPQNLSASRPQDRQFILSSKKLLLSDSGFYLCAWSLPRRTGELFFGEGSRLTVL.

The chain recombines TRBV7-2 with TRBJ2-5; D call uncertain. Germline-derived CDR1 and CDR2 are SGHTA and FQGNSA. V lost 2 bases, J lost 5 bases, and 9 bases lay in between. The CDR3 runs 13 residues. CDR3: CASSLSLRETQYF. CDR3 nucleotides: TGTGCCAGCAGCTTAAGCCTGCGGGAGACCCAGTACTTC.

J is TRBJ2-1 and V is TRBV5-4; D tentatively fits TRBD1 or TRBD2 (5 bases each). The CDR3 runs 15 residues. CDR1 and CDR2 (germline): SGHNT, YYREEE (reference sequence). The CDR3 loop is CASQLGENSYNEQFF. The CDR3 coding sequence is TGTGCTTCGCAATTGGGGGAGAACTCCTACAATGAGCAGTTCTTC.

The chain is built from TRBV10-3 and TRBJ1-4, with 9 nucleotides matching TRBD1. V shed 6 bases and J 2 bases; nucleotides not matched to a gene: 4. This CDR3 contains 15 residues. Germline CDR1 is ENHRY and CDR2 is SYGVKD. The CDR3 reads CAISTGQGTNEKLFF. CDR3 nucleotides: TGTGCCATCAGCACCGGACAGGGGACTAATGAAAAACTGTTTTTT.

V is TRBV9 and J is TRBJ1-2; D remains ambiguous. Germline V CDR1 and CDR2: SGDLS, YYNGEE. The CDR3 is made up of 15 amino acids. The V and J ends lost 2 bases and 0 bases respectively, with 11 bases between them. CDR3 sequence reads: CASSVWEAANYGYTF. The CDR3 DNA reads TGTGCCAGCAGCGTGTGGGAGGCCGCTAACTATGGCTACACCTTC.

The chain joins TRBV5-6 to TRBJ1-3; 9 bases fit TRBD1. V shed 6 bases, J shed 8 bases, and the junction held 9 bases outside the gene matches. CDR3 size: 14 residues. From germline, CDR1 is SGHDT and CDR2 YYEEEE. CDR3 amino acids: CASKGQGLGDTIYF. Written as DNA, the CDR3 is TGTGCCAGCAAAGGACAGGGGTTGGGGGACACCATATATTTT.